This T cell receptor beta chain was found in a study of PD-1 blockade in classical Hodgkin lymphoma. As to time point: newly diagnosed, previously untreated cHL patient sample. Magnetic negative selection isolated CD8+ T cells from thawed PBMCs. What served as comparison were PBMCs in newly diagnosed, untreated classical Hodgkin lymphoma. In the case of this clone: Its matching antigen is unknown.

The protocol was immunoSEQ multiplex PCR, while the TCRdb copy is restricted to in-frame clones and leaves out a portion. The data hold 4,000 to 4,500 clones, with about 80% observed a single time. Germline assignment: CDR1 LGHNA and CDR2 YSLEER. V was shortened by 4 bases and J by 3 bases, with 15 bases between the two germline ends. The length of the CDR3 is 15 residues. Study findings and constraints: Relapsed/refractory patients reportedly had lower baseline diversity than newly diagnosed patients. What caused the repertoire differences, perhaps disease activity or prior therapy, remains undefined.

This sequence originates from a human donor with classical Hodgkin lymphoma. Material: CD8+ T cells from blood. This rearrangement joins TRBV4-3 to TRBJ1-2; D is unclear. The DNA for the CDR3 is TGCGCCAGCAGCCCCGGACGTTACCTGGACTATGGCTACACCTTC. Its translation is CASSPGRYLDYGYTF.